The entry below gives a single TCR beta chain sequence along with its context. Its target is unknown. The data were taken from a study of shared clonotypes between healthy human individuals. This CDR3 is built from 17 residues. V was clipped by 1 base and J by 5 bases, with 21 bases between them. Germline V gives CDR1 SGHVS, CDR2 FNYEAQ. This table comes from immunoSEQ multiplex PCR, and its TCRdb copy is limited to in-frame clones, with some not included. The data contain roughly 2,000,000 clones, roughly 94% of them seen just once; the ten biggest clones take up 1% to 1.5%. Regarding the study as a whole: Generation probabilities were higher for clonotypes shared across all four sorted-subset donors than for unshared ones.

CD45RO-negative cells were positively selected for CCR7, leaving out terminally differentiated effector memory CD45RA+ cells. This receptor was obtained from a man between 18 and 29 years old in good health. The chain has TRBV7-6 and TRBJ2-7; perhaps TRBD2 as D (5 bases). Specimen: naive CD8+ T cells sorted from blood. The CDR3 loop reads CASSLGPAGLGMDEQYF. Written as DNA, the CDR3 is TGTGCCAGCAGCTTAGGCCCAGCCGGGCTCGGGATGGACGAGCAGTACTTC.